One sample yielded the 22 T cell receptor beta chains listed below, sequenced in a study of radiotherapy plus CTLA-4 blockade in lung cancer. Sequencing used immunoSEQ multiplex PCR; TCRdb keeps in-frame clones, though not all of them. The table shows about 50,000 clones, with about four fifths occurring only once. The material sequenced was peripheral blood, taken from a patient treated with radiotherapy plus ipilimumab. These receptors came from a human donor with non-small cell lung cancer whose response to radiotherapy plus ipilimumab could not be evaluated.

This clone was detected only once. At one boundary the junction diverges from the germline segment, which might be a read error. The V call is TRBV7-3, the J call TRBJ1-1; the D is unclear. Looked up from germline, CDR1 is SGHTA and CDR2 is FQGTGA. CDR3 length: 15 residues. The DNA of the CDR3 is TGTGCCAGCAGCTTAAGGCCCGGGGTGAAAACTGAAGCTTTCTTT. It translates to CASSLRPGVKTEAFF.

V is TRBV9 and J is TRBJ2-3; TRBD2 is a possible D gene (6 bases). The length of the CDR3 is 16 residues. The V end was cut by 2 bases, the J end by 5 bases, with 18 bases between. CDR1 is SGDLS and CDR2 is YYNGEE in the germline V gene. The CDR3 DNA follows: TGTGCCAGCAGCGTGACCGTAGCGCAGGGAGGAGATACGCAGTATTTT. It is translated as CASSVTVAQGGDTQYF.

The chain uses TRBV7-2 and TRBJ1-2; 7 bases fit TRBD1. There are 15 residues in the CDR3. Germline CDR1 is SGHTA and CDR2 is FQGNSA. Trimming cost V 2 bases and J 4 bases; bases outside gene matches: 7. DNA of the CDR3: TGTGCCAGCAGCTTACGGACAGGTTCCCCCTATGGCTACACCTTC. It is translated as CASSLRTGSPYGYTF.

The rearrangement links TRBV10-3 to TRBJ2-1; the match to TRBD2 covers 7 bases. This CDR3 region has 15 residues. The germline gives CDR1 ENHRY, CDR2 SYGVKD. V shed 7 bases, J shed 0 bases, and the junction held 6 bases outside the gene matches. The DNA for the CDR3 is TGTGCCATCAAACCTAGCGGTAACTCCTACAATGAGCAGTTCTTC. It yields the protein CAIKPSGNSYNEQFF.

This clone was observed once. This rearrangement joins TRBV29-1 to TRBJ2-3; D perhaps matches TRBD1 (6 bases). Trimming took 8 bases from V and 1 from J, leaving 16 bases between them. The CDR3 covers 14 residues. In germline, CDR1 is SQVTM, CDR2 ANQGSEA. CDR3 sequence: CSSEGRGGTDTQYF. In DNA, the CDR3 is TGCAGCTCCGAGGGCAGGGGAGGCACAGATACGCAGTATTTT.

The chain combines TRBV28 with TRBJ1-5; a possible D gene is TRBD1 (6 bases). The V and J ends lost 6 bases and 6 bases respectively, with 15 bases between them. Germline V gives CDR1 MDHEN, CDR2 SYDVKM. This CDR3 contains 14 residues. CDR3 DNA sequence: TGTGCCAGCAGCTCCCTTGGGGGCTTTCAGCCCCAGCATTTT. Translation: CASSSLGGFQPQHF.

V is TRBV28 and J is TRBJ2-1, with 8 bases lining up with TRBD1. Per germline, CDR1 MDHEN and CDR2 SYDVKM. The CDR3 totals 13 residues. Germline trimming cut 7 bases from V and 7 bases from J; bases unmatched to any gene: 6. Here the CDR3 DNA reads TGTGCCAGCACAAGGACAGGGTGGAATGAGCAGTTCTTC. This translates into CASTRTGWNEQFF.

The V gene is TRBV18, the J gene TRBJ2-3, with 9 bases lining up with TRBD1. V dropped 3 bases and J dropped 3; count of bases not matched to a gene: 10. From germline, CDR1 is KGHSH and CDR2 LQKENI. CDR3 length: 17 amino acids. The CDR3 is CASSPGQGTLGTDTQYF. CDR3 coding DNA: TGTGCCAGCTCACCCGGACAGGGGACTCTTGGGACAGATACGCAGTATTTT.

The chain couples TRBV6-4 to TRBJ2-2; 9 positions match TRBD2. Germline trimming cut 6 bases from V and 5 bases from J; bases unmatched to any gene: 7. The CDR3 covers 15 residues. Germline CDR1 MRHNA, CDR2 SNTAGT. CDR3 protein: CASSSGTSRTGELFF. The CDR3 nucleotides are TGTGCCAGCAGCTCCGGGACTAGCCGTACCGGGGAGCTGTTTTTT.

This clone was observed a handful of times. The CDR3 nucleotides are TGTGCCAGCAGCCCCGACCTCAGACAGGGAGTCACCGGGGAGCTGTTTTTT. It codes for CASSPDLRQGVTGELFF. This chain links TRBV4-2 with TRBJ2-2; 7 bases are shared with TRBD1. With V trimmed by 4 bases and J by 4 bases, 12 bases remained unmatched. The CDR3 contains 17 residues. Looked up from germline, CDR1 is LGHNA and CDR2 is YNFKEQ.

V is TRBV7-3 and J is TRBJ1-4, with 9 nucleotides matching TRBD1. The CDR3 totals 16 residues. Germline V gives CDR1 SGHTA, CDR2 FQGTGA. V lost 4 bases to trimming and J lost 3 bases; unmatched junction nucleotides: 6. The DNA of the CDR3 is TGTGCCAGCAGCTCTCCACAGGGGGCGGCTAATGAAAAACTGTTTTTT. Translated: CASSSPQGAANEKLFF.

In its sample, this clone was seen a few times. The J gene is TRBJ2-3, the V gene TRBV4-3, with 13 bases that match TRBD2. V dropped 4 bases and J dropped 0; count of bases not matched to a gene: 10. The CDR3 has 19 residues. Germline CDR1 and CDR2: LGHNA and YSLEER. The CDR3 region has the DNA TGCGCCAGCAGCCGAGGACTAGCGGGAGATTTGGCTAGCACAGATACGCAGTATTTT. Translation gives CASSRGLAGDLASTDTQYF.

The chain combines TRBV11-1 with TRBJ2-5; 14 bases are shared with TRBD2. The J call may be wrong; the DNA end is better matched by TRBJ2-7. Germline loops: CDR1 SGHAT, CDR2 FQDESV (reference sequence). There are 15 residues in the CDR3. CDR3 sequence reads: CASSPRTSGRNEQYF. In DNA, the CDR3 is TGTGCCAGCAGCCCACGGACTAGCGGGAGGAACGAGCAGTACTTC.

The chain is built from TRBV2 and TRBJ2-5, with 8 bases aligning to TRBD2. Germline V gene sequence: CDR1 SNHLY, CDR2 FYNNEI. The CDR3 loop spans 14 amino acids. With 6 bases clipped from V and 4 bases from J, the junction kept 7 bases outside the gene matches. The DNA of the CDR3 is TGTGCCAGCAGATCTCGGACTAGCCCAGAGACCCAGTACTTC. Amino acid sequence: CASRSRTSPETQYF.

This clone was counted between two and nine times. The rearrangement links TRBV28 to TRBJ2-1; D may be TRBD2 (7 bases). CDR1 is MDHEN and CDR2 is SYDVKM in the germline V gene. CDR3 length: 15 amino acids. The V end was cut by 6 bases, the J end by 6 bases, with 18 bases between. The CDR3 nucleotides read TGTGCCAGCAGCTTCCGGGGGCTAGCGGTCAATGAGCAGTTCTTC. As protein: CASSFRGLAVNEQFF.

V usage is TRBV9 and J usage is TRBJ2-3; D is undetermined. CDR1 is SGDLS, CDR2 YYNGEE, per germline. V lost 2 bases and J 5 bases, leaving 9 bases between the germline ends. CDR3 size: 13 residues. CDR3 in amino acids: CASSVSSGDTQYF. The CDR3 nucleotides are TGTGCCAGCAGCGTTAGCTCTGGAGATACGCAGTATTTT.

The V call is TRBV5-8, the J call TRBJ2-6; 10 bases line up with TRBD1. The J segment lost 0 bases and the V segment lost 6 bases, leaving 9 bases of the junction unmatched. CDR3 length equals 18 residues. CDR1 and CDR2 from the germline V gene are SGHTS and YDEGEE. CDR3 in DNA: TGTGCCAGCATCAAAAGGGACAGGGGAATCTCTGGGGCCAACGTCCTGACTTTC. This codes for CASIKRDRGISGANVLTF.

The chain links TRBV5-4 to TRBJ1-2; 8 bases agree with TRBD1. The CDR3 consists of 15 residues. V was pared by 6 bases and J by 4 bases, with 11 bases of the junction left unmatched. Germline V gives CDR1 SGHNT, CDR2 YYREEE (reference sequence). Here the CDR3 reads CASNIKFGTGYGYTF. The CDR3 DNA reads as TGTGCCAGCAACATAAAATTCGGGACAGGCTATGGCTACACCTTC.

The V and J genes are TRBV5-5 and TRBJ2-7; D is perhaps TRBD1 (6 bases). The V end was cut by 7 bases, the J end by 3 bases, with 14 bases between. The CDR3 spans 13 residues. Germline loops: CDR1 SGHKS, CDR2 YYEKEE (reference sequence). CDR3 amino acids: CASGIRDNYEQYF. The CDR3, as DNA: TGTGCCAGCGGGATCAGGGACAACTACGAGCAGTACTTC.

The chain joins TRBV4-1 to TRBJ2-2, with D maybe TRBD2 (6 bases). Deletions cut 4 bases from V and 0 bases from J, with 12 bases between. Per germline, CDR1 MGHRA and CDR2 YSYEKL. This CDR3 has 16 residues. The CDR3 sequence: CASSPLPGANTGELFF. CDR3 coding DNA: TGCGCCAGCAGCCCTCTTCCGGGAGCGAACACCGGGGAGCTGTTTTTT.

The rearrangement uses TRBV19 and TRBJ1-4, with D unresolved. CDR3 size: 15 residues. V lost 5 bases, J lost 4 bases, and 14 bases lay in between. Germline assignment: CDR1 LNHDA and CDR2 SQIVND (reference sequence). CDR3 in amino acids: CASSPRGSYNEKLFF. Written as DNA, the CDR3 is TGTGCCAGTAGTCCCCGAGGGTCTTATAATGAAAAACTGTTTTTT.

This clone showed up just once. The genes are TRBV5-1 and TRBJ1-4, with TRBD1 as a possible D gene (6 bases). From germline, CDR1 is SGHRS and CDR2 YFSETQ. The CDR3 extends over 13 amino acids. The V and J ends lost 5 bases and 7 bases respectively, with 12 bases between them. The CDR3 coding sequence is TGCGCCAGCAGTCGGGGGGCGACTGAAAAACTGTTTTTT. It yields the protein CASSRGATEKLFF.